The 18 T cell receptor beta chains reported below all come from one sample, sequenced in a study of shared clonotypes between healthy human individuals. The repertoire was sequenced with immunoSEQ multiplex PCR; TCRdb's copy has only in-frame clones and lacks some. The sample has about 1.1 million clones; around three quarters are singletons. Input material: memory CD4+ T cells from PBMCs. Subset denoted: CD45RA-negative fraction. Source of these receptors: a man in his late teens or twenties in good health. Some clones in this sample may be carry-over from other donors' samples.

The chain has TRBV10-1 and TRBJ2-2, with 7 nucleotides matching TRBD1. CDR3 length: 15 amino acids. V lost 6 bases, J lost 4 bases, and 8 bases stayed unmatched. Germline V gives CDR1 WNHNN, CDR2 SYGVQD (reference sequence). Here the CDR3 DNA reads TGCGCCAGCAGATCCGGGACAGCTACCACCGGGGAGCTGTTTTTT. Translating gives CASRSGTATTGELFF.

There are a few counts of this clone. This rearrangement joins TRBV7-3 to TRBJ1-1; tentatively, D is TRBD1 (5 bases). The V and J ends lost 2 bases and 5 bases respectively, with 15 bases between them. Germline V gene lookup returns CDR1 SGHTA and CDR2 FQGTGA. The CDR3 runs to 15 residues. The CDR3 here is CASSLPAGPGTEAFF. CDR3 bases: TGTGCCAGCAGCTTACCGGCAGGGCCGGGGACTGAAGCTTTCTTT.

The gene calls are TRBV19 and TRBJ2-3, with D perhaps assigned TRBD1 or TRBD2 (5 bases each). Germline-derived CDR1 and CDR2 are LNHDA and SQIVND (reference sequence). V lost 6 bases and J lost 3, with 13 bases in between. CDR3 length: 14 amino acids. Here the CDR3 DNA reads TGTGCCAGTAGGGGGACCGTCCAAACAGATACGCAGTATTTT. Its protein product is CASRGTVQTDTQYF.

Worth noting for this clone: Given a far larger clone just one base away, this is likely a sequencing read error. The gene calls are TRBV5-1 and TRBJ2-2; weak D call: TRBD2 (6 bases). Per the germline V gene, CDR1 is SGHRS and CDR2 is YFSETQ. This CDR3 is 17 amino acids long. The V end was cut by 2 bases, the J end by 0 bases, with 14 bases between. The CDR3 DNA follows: TGCGCCAGCAGCTTCCATAGCGGAGACTCGAACACCGGGGAGCTGTTTTTT. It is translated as CASSFHSGDSNTGELFF. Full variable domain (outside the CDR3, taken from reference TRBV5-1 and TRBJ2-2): KAGVTQTPRYLIKTRGQQVTLSCSPISGHRSVSWYQQTPGQGLQFLFEYFSETQRNKGNFPGRFSGRQFSNSRSEMNVSTLELGDSALYLCASSFHSGDSNTGELFFGEGSRLTVL.

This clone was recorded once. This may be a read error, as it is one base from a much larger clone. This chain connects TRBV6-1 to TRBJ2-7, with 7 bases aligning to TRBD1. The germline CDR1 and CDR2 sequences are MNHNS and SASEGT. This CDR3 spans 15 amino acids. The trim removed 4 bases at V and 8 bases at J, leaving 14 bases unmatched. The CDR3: CASSVTGEGPNKQYF. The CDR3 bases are TGTGCCAGCAGTGTCACAGGGGAAGGACCTAACAAGCAGTACTTC.

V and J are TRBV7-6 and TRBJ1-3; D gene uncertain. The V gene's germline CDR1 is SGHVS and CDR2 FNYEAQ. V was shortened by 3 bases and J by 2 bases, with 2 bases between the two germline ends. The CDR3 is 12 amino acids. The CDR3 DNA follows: TGTGCCAGCAGCTTTGCTGGAAACACCATATATTTT. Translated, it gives CASSFAGNTIYF.

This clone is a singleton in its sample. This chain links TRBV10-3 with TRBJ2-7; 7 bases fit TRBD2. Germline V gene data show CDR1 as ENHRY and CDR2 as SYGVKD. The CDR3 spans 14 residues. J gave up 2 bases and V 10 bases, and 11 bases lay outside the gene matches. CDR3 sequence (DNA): TGTGCCACCTCCGTACCTAGCGGAACCTACGAGCAGTACTTC. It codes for CATSVPSGTYEQYF.

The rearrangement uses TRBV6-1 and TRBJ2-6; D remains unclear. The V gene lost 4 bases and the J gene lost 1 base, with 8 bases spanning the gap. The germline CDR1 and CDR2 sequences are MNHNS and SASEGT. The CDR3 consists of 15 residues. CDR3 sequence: CASSVHMSGANVLTF. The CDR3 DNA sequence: TGTGCCAGCAGTGTACATATGTCTGGGGCCAACGTCCTGACTTTC.

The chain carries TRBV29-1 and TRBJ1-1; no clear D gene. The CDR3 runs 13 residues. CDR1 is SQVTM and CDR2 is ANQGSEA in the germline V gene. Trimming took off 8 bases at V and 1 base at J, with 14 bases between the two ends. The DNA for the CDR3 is TGCAGCCCCCGATTGCGGGGGAACACTGAAGCTTTCTTT. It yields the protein CSPRLRGNTEAFF.

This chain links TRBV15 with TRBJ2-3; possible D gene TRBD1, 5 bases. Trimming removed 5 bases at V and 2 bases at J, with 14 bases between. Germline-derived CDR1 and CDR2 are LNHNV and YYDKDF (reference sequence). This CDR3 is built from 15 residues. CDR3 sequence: CATSGATVFTDTQYF. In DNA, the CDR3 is TGTGCCACCAGCGGGGCTACAGTGTTCACAGATACGCAGTATTTT.

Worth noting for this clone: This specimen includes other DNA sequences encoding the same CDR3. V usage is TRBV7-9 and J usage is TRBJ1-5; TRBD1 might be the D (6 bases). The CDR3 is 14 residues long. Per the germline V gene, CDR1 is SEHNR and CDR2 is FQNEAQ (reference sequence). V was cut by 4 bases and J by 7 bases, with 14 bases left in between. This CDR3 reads CASSSTGQQQPQHF. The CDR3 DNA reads TGTGCCAGCAGCTCCACAGGACAGCAACAGCCCCAGCATTTT.

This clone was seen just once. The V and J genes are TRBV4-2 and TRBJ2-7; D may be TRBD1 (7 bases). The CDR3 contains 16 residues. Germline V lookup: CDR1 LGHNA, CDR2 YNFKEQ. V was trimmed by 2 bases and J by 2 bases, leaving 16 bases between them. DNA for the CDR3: TGTGCCAGCAGCCAACCAGGGGGGAGCGGGCCCTACGAGCAGTACTTC. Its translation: CASSQPGGSGPYEQYF.

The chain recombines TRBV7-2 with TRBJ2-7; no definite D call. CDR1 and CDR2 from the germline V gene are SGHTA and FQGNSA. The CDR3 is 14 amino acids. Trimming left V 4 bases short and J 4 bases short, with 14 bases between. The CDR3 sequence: CASSSTTDGYEQYF. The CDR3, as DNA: TGTGCCAGCAGCTCGACCACTGACGGATACGAGCAGTACTTC.

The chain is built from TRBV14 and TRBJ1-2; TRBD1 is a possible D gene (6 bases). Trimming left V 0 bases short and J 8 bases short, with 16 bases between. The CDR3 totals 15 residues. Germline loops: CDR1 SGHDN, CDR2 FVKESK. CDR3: CASSQDWGREYGYTF. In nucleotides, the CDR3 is TGTGCCAGCAGCCAAGATTGGGGGCGGGAGTACGGCTACACCTTC.

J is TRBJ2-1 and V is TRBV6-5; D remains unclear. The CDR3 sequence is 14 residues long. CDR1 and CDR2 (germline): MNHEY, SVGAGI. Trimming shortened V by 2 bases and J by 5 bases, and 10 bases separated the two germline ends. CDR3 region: CASSYRRANNEQFF. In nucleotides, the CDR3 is TGTGCCAGCAGTTACCGCCGGGCTAACAATGAGCAGTTCTTC.

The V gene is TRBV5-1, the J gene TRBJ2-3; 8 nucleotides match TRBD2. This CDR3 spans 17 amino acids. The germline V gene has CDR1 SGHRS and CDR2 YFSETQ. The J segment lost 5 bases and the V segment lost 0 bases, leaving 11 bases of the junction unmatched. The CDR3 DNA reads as TGCGCCAGCAGCTTGGCCCTAGCGGGCCTCCAAGTAGATACGCAGTATTTT. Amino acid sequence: CASSLALAGLQVDTQYF.

CDR3 nucleotides: TGTGCCAGCAGCCAAGACGAGAACACCGGGGAGCTGTTTTTT. It translates to CASSQDENTGELFF. This chain connects TRBV4-2 to TRBJ2-2; D is unclear. The CDR3 consists of 14 residues. The V gene's germline CDR1 is LGHNA and CDR2 YNFKEQ. V shed 0 bases and J shed 1 base, with 3 bases lying between them.

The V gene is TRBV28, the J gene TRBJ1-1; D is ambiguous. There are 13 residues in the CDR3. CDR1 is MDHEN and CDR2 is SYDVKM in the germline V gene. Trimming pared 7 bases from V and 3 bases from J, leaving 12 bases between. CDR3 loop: CASTPGGHTEAFF. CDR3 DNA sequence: TGTGCCAGCACCCCAGGAGGTCACACTGAAGCTTTCTTT.